This T cell receptor beta chain was sequenced for a study of T cell repertoires in cytomegalovirus infection. This clonotype was seen repeatedly, ten times or more. Its target is not known. TCRdb independently ran MiXCR on the reads; one entry per CDR3 protein. This table has fewer than 250,000 distinct CDR3 sequences, around an eighth appearing once. Overall study findings and caveats: In two of eight donors, the top clonotype was HLA-C-restricted CMV-specific.

V lost 7 bases and J 4 bases, leaving 17 bases between the germline ends. The CDR3 is made up of 14 amino acids. Looked up from germline, CDR1 is MNHNS and CDR2 is SASEGT. The TCR comes from a human donor in good health (CMV status not recorded). Some clones in this sample may be carry-over from other donors' samples. This sequence joins TRBV6-1 and TRBJ2-7, with D tentatively TRBD2 (7 bases). Sequencing was done on a sample of PBMCs. The CDR3 DNA reads TGTGCCAGCACCCCCCTGGGGGGGCGTTACGAGCAGTACTTC. It yields the protein CASTPLGGRYEQYF.